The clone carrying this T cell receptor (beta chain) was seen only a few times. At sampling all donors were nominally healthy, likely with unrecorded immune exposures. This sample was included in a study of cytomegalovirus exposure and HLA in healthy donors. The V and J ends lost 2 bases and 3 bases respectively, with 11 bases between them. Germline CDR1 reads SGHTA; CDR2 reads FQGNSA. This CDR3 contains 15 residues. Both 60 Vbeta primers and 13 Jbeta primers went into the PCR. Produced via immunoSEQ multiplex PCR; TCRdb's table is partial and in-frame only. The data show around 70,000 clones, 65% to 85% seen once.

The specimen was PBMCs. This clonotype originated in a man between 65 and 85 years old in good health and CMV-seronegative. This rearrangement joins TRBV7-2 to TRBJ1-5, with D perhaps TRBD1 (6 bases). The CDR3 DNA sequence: TGTGCCAGCAGCTTATGGGGGCTGTACAATCAGCCCCAGCATTTT. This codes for CASSLWGLYNQPQHF.